This is a list of T cell receptor beta chains from one sample in a study of blood T cell repertoires in COVID-19. Only in-frame clones appear in the TCRdb table, and some are missing; sequencing was by immunoSEQ multiplex PCR. Here the sample spans 43,000 or so clones, roughly 90% being singletons. The sequencing sample was made of peripheral blood. Source of these receptors: a man in his 60s with active COVID-19. Each CDR3 is given with its conserved first and last residue. The D gene is left open where the match is weak. Rows may omit the clone size; those that give it use once, few, many or a size class.

DNA: TGTGCCAGCAGTTACGGGACTAGCGACTCCTACGAGCAGTACTTC
CDR3: CASSYGTSDSYEQYF
J: TRBJ2-7
V: TRBV6-5
size: -
D: TRBD2

DNA: TGTGCCAGTAGTACCTTAACAGGGGCCACTAACTATGGCTACACCTTC
CDR3: CASSTLTGATNYGYTF
J: TRBJ1-2
V: TRBV19
size: once
D: TRBD1

DNA: TGTGCCAGCAGTGGGGGACTCCAGTCGGACGAGCAGTACTTC
CDR3: CASSGGLQSDEQYF
J: TRBJ2-7
V: TRBV2
size: -
D: -

DNA: TGTGCCAGTAGCCTTACGGGGGGGGGACAAGAGACCCAGTACTTC
CDR3: CASSLTGGGQETQYF
J: TRBJ2-5
V: TRBV19
size: -
D: TRBD2

DNA: TGTGCCAGCAGTGAGCGGACAGCCTTATACGAGCAGTACTTC
CDR3: CASSERTALYEQYF
J: TRBJ2-7
V: TRBV6-1
size: -
D: -

DNA: TGCGCCAGCAGCCAGGACTATAGCAATCAGCCCCAGCATTTT
CDR3: CASSQDYSNQPQHF
J: TRBJ1-5
V: TRBV4-3
size: -
D: -

DNA: TGTGCCAGCATCCCTGAGACTGTGGGCTATGGCTACACCTTC
CDR3: CASIPETVGYGYTF
J: TRBJ1-2
V: TRBV2
size: -
D: -

DNA: TGTGCCAGCAGCTTAGCGGCTAGCGGGAGCTCCTACAATGAGCAGTTCTTC
CDR3: CASSLAASGSSYNEQFF
J: TRBJ2-1
V: TRBV11-2
size: -
D: TRBD2

DNA: TGTGCCAGCAGCTTAGATGGGGGGGCACAAGAGACCCAGTACTTC
CDR3: CASSLDGGAQETQYF
J: TRBJ2-5
V: TRBV11-2
size: once
D: -

DNA: TGTGCCAGCAGCAACGGAGCCTTCCTCAGCACAGATACGCAGTATTTT
CDR3: CASSNGAFLSTDTQYF
J: TRBJ2-3
V: TRBV21-1
size: -
D: -

DNA: TGTGCCAGCAGTGAGATCCCGGAGAATCAGCCCCAGCATTTT
CDR3: CASSEIPENQPQHF
J: TRBJ1-5
V: TRBV9
size: -
D: -

DNA: TGTGCCAGCAGCCCGGGGGTACTTAAAAATGGGTATGGCTACACCTTC
CDR3: CASSPGVLKNGYGYTF
J: TRBJ1-2
V: TRBV7-3
size: -
D: -

DNA: TGTGCCAGCAGCTCGGGACAGGGTCGTCGTTACACTGAAGCTTTCTTT
CDR3: CASSSGQGRRYTEAFF
J: TRBJ1-1
V: TRBV13
size: -
D: TRBD1

DNA: TGTGCCAGTAGTAACACCTTGAACACTGAAGCTTTCTTT
CDR3: CASSNTLNTEAFF
J: TRBJ1-1
V: TRBV19
size: -
D: -

DNA: TGTGCCACCAGTGACCCGAGGGGGTCGGGGAATGAGCAGTTCTTC
CDR3: CATSDPRGSGNEQFF
J: TRBJ2-1
V: TRBV24-1
size: -
D: -

DNA: TGTGCCAGTAGTAGACAGGATCAGCCCCAGCATTTT
CDR3: CASSRQDQPQHF
J: TRBJ1-5
V: TRBV19
size: -
D: -

DNA: TGTGCCAGCAGCTTAGGAAACAGGGGTGCAGATACGCAGTATTTT
CDR3: CASSLGNRGADTQYF
J: TRBJ2-3
V: TRBV7-2
size: -
D: TRBD1

DNA: TGCGCCAGCAGCCAAAGGACTAGCGGGAGGTGGGAGACCCAGTACTTC
CDR3: CASSQRTSGRWETQYF
J: TRBJ2-5
V: TRBV5-1
size: -
D: TRBD2

DNA: TGTGCCAGCAGTTATACCTCGGGTCGGGGGTATGAGCAGTTCTTC
CDR3: CASSYTSGRGYEQFF
J: TRBJ2-1
V: TRBV6-2/TRBV6-3
size: -
D: -

DNA: TGCGCCAGCAGCCCGGGACTAGCGGGGGGCAATGAGCAGTTCTTC
CDR3: CASSPGLAGGNEQFF
J: TRBJ2-1
V: TRBV5-1
size: -
D: TRBD2

DNA: TGTGCCAGCAGCTTGGCGGGTTTCGATCAGCCCCAGCATTTT
CDR3: CASSLAGFDQPQHF
J: TRBJ1-5
V: TRBV5-6
size: -
D: -

DNA: TGTGCCAGCAGTTTAGAGACAGGGGGAAAAAGTCAGCCCCAGCATTTT
CDR3: CASSLETGGKSQPQHF
J: TRBJ1-5
V: TRBV28
size: -
D: TRBD1

DNA: TGTGCCAGCAGTTTGCCTCCCGGGACTGGGAGCTCCTACGAGCAGTACTTC
CDR3: CASSLPPGTGSSYEQYF
J: TRBJ2-7
V: TRBV28
size: -
D: -

DNA: TGTGCCAGCAGCTCCTGGGGGACAGACTATGGCTACACCTTC
CDR3: CASSSWGTDYGYTF
J: TRBJ1-2
V: TRBV11-2
size: once
D: TRBD1

DNA: TGTGCCAGCAGCCAAGATAGCGAACAGTTCTTC
CDR3: CASSQDSEQFF
J: TRBJ2-1
V: TRBV3-1/TRBV3-2
size: -
D: -

DNA: TGTGCCAGCAGCTTTGGGGGGACAGATACGCAGTATTTT
CDR3: CASSFGGTDTQYF
J: TRBJ2-3
V: TRBV7-3
size: -
D: -

DNA: TGTGCCAGTAGTCCGACCGACAGGGCCGTCGGAACTAATGAAAAACTGTTTTTT
CDR3: CASSPTDRAVGTNEKLFF
J: TRBJ1-4
V: TRBV19
size: -
D: TRBD1

DNA: TGTGCCAGCAGCCAAATTGGGCAGGGGAACACTGAAGCTTTCTTT
CDR3: CASSQIGQGNTEAFF
J: TRBJ1-1
V: TRBV3-1/TRBV3-2
size: -
D: -

DNA: TGCGCCAGCAGCCCCTCCGGCTACGGAGGGCACGAGCAGTACTTC
CDR3: CASSPSGYGGHEQYF
J: TRBJ2-7
V: TRBV5-1
size: once
D: -

DNA: TGTGCCAGCAGCCAAGGGGGGGGAAATAGTGAAAAACTGTTTTTT
CDR3: CASSQGGGNSEKLFF
J: TRBJ1-4
V: TRBV3-1/TRBV3-2
size: -
D: -

DNA: TGTGCCAGCAGGGAGGGGCCTATTGATAATTCACCCCTCCACTTT
CDR3: CASREGPIDNSPLHF
J: TRBJ1-6
V: TRBV25-1
size: once
D: -

DNA: TGTGCCAGCAGCGTATATTTCGAGGGCCCCTACGAGCAGTACTTC
CDR3: CASSVYFEGPYEQYF
J: TRBJ2-7
V: TRBV9
size: -
D: -

DNA: TGCGCCAGCAGCTTGGCCGGGAACTCCAAAGAGACCCAGTACTTC
CDR3: CASSLAGNSKETQYF
J: TRBJ2-5
V: TRBV5-1
size: once
D: -

DNA: TGTGCCAGCAGGGGAGGCAATCAGCCCCAGCATTTT
CDR3: CASRGGNQPQHF
J: TRBJ1-5
V: TRBV12-3/TRBV12-4
size: once
D: -

DNA: TGTGCCAGCAGCTACTCCGACACCTACAATGAGCAGTTCTTC
CDR3: CASSYSDTYNEQFF
J: TRBJ2-1
V: TRBV2
size: -
D: -

DNA: TGTGCCAGCAATCTGGCGGCAGCCAATGAGCAGTTCTTC
CDR3: CASNLAAANEQFF
J: TRBJ2-1
V: TRBV2
size: -
D: -

DNA: TGCGCCAGCAGCTGGGACAGGGGAGGCTATGGCTACACCTTC
CDR3: CASSWDRGGYGYTF
J: TRBJ1-2
V: TRBV5-1
size: -
D: TRBD1

DNA: TGTGCCAGCAGCTCAGGACAGGGAGCACGGGAGCAGTACTTC
CDR3: CASSSGQGAREQYF
J: TRBJ2-7
V: TRBV11-3
size: once
D: TRBD1

DNA: TGTGCCAGCAGAAGACAGGGCTCTGGGGCCAACGTCCTGACTTTC
CDR3: CASRRQGSGANVLTF
J: TRBJ2-6
V: TRBV6-5
size: -
D: TRBD1

DNA: TGCGCCAGCAGCCCGATGGGGACAGGGGGCAATGAAAAACTGTTTTTT
CDR3: CASSPMGTGGNEKLFF
J: TRBJ1-4
V: TRBV5-1
size: -
D: TRBD1

DNA: TGCAGCGTTGTGGGGTCCCAGGGGGCCAAAAACATTCAGTACTTC
CDR3: CSVVGSQGAKNIQYF
J: TRBJ2-4
V: TRBV29-1
size: once
D: -

DNA: TGTGCCAGCAGTTATGCCGACAGGGGAATTGGCTACACCTTC
CDR3: CASSYADRGIGYTF
J: TRBJ1-2
V: TRBV6-2/TRBV6-3
size: -
D: TRBD1

DNA: TGTGCCAGCACCCCGGACCGGACTTCCTACGAGCAGTACTTC
CDR3: CASTPDRTSYEQYF
J: TRBJ2-7
V: TRBV28
size: -
D: -

DNA: TGTGCCAGCAGCCTGCGGGACAGATCGTCACCCCTCCACTTT
CDR3: CASSLRDRSSPLHF
J: TRBJ1-6
V: TRBV5-4
size: -
D: TRBD1

DNA: TGTGCCAGCAGTGAAGGGGAGGGGAGAGCTTTCTTT
CDR3: CASSEGEGRAFF
J: TRBJ1-1
V: TRBV2
size: -
D: -